The clone carrying this TCR beta chain was seen more than once but under ten times. Individual cDNA molecules in this library carried unique molecular identifiers. TCRdb ran MiXCR on the RACE reads and lists one entry per CDR3 protein. The repertoire includes 85,000 to 100,000 distinct CDR3 sequences, over 10% of them detected once, and approximately 2% sits in the top ten. This CDR3 contains 16 residues. V was shortened by 1 base and J by 11 bases, with 23 bases between the two germline ends. CDR1 and CDR2 (germline): KGHSH, LQKENI. This entry comes from a study of human T cells and chemical hapten exposure. Described time point: patch test 1, 2 weeks after DPC sensitization. This sample's treatment: therapeutic diphenylcyclopropenone sensitization with weekly scalp DPC.

The material was whole blood, obtained in connection with sensitization to the hapten diphenylcyclopropenone (DPC). The receptor was isolated from a woman aged 40 to 50 with alopecia areata. Some clones in this sample may be carry-over from other donors' samples. The V and J genes are TRBV18 and TRBJ1-1; no reliable D call. CDR3 protein: CASSPLPSGLFGDAFF. The CDR3 DNA is TGTGCCAGCTCACCACTTCCTTCGGGTCTCTTCGGAGACGCTTTCTTT.